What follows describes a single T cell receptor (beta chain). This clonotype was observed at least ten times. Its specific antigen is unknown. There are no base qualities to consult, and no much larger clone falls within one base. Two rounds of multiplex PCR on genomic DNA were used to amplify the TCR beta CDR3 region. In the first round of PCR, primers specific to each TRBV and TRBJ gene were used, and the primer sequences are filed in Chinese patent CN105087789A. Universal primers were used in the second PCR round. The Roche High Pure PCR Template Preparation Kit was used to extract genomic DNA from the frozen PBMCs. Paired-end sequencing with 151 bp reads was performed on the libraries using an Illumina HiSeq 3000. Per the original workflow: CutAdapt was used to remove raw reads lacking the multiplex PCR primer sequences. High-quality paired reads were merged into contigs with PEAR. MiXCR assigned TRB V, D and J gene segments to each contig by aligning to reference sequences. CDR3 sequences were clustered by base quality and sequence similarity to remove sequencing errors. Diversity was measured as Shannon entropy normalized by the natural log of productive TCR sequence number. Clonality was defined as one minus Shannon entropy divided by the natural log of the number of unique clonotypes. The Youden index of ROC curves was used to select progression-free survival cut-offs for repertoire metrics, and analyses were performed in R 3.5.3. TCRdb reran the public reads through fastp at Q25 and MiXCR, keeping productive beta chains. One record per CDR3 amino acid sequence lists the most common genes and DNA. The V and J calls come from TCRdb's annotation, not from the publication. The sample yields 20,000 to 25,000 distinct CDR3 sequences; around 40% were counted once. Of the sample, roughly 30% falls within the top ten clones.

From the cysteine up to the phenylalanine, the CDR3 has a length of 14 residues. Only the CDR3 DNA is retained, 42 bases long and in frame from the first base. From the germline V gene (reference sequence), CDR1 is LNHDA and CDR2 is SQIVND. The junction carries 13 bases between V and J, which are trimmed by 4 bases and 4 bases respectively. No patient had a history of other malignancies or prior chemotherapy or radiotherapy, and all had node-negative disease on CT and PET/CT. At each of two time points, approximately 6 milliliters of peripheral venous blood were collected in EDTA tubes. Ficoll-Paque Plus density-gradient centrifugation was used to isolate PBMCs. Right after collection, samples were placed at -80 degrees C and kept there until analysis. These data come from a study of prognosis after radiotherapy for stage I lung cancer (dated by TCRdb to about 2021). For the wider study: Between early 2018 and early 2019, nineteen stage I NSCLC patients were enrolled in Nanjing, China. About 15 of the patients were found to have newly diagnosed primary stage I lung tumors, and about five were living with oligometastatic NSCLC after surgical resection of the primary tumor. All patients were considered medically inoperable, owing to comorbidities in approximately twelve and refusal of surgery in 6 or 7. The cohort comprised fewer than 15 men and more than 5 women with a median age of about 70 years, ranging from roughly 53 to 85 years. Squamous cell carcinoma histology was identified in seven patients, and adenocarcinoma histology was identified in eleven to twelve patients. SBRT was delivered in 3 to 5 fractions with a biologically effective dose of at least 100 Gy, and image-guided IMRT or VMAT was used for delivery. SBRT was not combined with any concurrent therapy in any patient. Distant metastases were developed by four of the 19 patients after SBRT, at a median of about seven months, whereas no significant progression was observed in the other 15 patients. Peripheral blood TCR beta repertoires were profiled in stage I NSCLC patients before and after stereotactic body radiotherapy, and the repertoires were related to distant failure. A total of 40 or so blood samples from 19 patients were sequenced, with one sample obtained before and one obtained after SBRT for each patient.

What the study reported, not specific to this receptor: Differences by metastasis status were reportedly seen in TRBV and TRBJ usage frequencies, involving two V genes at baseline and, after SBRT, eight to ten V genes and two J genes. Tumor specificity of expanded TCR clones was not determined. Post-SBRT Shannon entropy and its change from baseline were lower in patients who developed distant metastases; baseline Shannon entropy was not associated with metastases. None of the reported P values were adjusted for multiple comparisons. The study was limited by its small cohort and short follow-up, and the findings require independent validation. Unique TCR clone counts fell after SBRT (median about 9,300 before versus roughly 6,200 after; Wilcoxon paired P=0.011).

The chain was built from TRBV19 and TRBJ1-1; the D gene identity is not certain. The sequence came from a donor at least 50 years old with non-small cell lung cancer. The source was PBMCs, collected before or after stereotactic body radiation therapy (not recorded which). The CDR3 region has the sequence CASSTVSDPTEAFF. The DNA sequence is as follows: TGTGCCAGTAGTACCGTTTCCGACCCCACTGAAGCTTTCTTT.